The rows below give T cell receptor beta chains drawn from one sample of a study of cytomegalovirus exposure and HLA in healthy donors. Using immunoSEQ multiplex PCR, the repertoire was profiled, and TCRdb retains in-frame clones only, with some absent. The profile covers over 100,000 clones, with roughly 9.1% appearing a single time and 5.5% to 7.5% taken by the ten largest. The sequencing input was PBMCs. These TCRs come from a man aged 35-49 years in good health and CMV-seropositive. Both conserved end residues are part of each CDR3. The order of the fields is clone size, D gene, J gene, V gene, CDR3 DNA, CDR3 protein. A D gene is named only where the DNA matches it firmly. Size values are once, few and many counts, or a class for expanded clones, and some rows have none.

>NA|TRBD1|TRBJ2-7|TRBV7-2
TGTGCCAGCAGTTTCGGGACAGGGCAGACCTACGAGCAGTACTTC
CASSFGTGQTYEQYF
>NA|TRBD1|TRBJ1-5|TRBV6-6
TGTGCCAGCAGTTCACAGGGGGGAAAGTCAAATCAGCCCCAGCATTTT
CASSSQGGKSNQPQHF
>few|TRBD2|TRBJ2-7|TRBV7-3
TGTGCCAGCAGCTCGCTAGCGGGAAGCTACGAGCAGTACTTC
CASSSLAGSYEQYF
>few|NA|TRBJ2-1|TRBV11-2
TGTGCCAGCAGCTTATTCAGCAATGAGCAGTTCTTC
CASSLFSNEQFF
>few|NA|TRBJ1-1|TRBV7-9
TGTGCCAGCAGCTTCGAGGGGAACACTGAAGCTTTCTTT
CASSFEGNTEAFF
>few|TRBD1|TRBJ1-3|TRBV11-1
TGTGCCAGCAGCATCGGGACAGCAGATGGAAACACCATATATTTT
CASSIGTADGNTIYF
>few|NA|TRBJ2-1|TRBV9
TGTGCCAGCAGCGTAGGGACAAACCTCCGAGCGGGTGCCCCCTACAATGAGCAGTTCTTC
CASSVGTNLRAGAPYNEQFF
>few|NA|TRBJ2-5|TRBV9
TGTGCCAGCAGCGCACAGGGTTCGGAGACCCAGTACTTC
CASSAQGSETQYF
>few|NA|TRBJ2-4|TRBV19
TGTGCCAGTAGTATAGGAAGGGTGGGGGCCGCCTTAGCCAAAAACATTCAGTACTTC
CASSIGRVGAALAKNIQYF
>NA|NA|TRBJ2-5|TRBV4-3
TGCGCCAGCAGCCAAGTGAGGGGGGGGCTCCAAGAGACCCAGTACTTC
CASSQVRGGLQETQYF
>NA|NA|TRBJ2-2|TRBV9
TGTGCCAGCAGCGTAATGCTCGGACAGTCGAACACCGGGGAGCTGTTTTTT
CASSVMLGQSNTGELFF
>NA|TRBD1|TRBJ1-5|TRBV19
TGTGCCAGTAGTATTTTGACAGGGGTGGGCAATCAGCCCCAGCATTTT
CASSILTGVGNQPQHF
>few|NA|TRBJ1-3|TRBV7-9
TGTGCCAGCAGCTTCGGGGGCTCTGGAAACACCATATATTTT
CASSFGGSGNTIYF
>few|NA|TRBJ2-3|TRBV18
TGTGCCAGCTCAGAGATTATCCGGGAGAAAGGGCTAGATACGCAGTATTTT
CASSEIIREKGLDTQYF
>few|NA|TRBJ2-1|TRBV9
TGTGCCAGCAGCGTCCGGGACTCCAGCTTGCGGGTTGGGAATGAGCAGTTCTTC
CASSVRDSSLRVGNEQFF
>NA|NA|TRBJ1-5|TRBV19
TGTGCCAGTAGTGCCCCCGCCCGGGACTCCCGCCATCAGCCCCAGCATTTT
CASSAPARDSRHQPQHF
>NA|NA|TRBJ2-4|TRBV6-5
TGTGCCAGCAGTGCGGGGAAAAACATTCAGTACTTC
CASSAGKNIQYF
>NA|NA|TRBJ1-2|TRBV25-1
TGTGCCAGCAGTGAAATAGGGGCGGGGGAAGGCTACACCTTC
CASSEIGAGEGYTF
>NA|TRBD2|TRBJ2-5|TRBV6-1
TGTGCCAGCAGTCTAGCGGGATTAGAGACCCAGTACTTC
CASSLAGLETQYF
>NA|NA|TRBJ1-5|TRBV19
TGTGCCAGTCACAGTGATGGCAATCAGCCCCAGCATTTT
CASHSDGNQPQHF
>few|TRBD1|TRBJ2-1|TRBV4-3
TGCGCCAGCAGCCCAAAATCGACAGGGGGGATGTACAATGAGCAGTTCTTC
CASSPKSTGGMYNEQFF
>few|NA|TRBJ1-2|TRBV28
TGTGCCAGCAGTCACAACGATGGCTACACCTTC
CASSHNDGYTF
>few|NA|TRBJ2-3|TRBV4-2
TGTGCCAGCAGCCAAGATAAGGGGAGGGATACGCAGTATTTT
CASSQDKGRDTQYF
>NA|TRBD2|TRBJ2-4|TRBV15
TGTGCCACCAGCAGGGGGGAGGGAGTAACCAAAAACATTCAGTACTTC
CATSRGEGVTKNIQYF
>NA|TRBD1|TRBJ1-2|TRBV11-2
TGTGCCAGCAGCGCCATCGGGGACAGAGATGGCTACACCTTC
CASSAIGDRDGYTF
>NA|NA|TRBJ2-7|TRBV7-9
TGTGCCAGCAGCGGACATTCCTACGAGCAGTACTTC
CASSGHSYEQYF
>few|TRBD2|TRBJ2-1|TRBV19
TGTGCCAGTAGTATAGCCTTTAGCGGGATTAGCTACAATGAGCAGTTCTTC
CASSIAFSGISYNEQFF